This is a list of T cell receptor beta chains from one sample in a study of T cells in narcolepsy. Assay: immunoSEQ multiplex PCR; the TCRdb copy retains only in-frame clones and omits some. The profile covers about 25,000 clones, with 75% to 90% appearing a single time and approximately 1.3% taken by the ten largest. The specimen was CD45RA- memory CD4+ T cells from PBMCs. These receptors all come from a human donor with narcolepsy. CDR3s include the opening cysteine and the closing phenylalanine or tryptophan. A D gene is named only where the DNA matches it firmly. The size field is filled for only some rows; it gives once, few, many or a size class.

V gene,D gene,J gene,clone size,CDR3 protein,CDR3 DNA
TRBV27,TRBD2,TRBJ2-7,once,CASSLITSGRPDEQYF,TGTGCCAGCAGTTTAATCACTAGCGGGAGACCTGACGAGCAGTACTTC
TRBV6-5,TRBD2,TRBJ2-1,NA,CASSLAGASGDEQFF,TGTGCCAGCAGCCTAGCGGGTGCAAGCGGTGATGAGCAGTTCTTC
TRBV11-2,TRBD2,TRBJ2-1,NA,CASRTGLAGGFNNEQFF,TGTGCCAGCAGAACAGGACTAGCGGGAGGGTTCAACAATGAGCAGTTCTTC
TRBV7-9,NA,TRBJ2-7,NA,CASSIQEAYEQYF,TGTGCCAGCAGCATACAGGAAGCCTACGAGCAGTACTTC
TRBV5-1,TRBD2,TRBJ2-5,NA,CASSLASGRVQETQYF,TGCGCCAGCAGCTTGGCTAGCGGGAGAGTCCAAGAGACCCAGTACTTC
TRBV29-1,NA,TRBJ1-1,NA,CSGGDTEAFF,TGCAGCGGCGGAGACACTGAAGCTTTCTTT
TRBV5-5,NA,TRBJ2-7,NA,CASSLGSGVYEQYF,TGTGCCAGCAGCTTGGGTTCGGGGGTGTACGAGCAGTACTTC
TRBV9,NA,TRBJ2-2,NA,CASSVAPGTGELFF,TGTGCCAGCAGCGTAGCCCCGGGGACCGGGGAGCTGTTTTTT
TRBV11-2,NA,TRBJ2-2,NA,CASSLDPSGTGELFF,TGTGCCAGCAGCCTTGACCCTTCGGGCACCGGGGAGCTGTTTTTT
TRBV30,TRBD2,TRBJ2-7,NA,CAWSPEAGRDYEQYF,TGTGCCTGGAGCCCCGAGGCGGGGAGGGACTACGAGCAGTACTTC
TRBV6-1,NA,TRBJ1-5,once,CASSEDRTDQHF,TGTGCCAGCAGTGAAGACAGGACGGATCAGCATTTT
TRBV15,TRBD1,TRBJ2-7,NA,CATSTTGVSEQYF,TGTGCCACCAGCACCACAGGGGTGAGCGAGCAGTACTTC
TRBV19,TRBD1,TRBJ1-5,NA,CASSIEGGQPQHF,TGTGCCAGTAGTATCGAAGGGGGCCAGCCCCAGCATTTT
TRBV28,NA,TRBJ2-3,NA,CASSPGSGGRGGTDTQYF,TGTGCCAGCAGTCCAGGCTCCGGTGGCAGGGGAGGCACAGATACGCAGTATTTT
TRBV9,TRBD2,TRBJ2-5,NA,CASSVSGSVVETQYF,TGTGCCAGCAGCGTTAGCGGGAGCGTCGTAGAGACCCAGTACTTC
TRBV13,TRBD2,TRBJ2-2,NA,CASSLEAGVNTGELFF,TGTGCCAGCAGCTTAGAAGCGGGAGTGAACACCGGGGAGCTGTTTTTT
TRBV5-6,TRBD1,TRBJ1-6,NA,CASSLAGTEYSPLHF,TGTGCCAGCAGCTTGGCCGGGACAGAATATTCACCCCTCCACTTT
TRBV5-4,TRBD2,TRBJ2-5,NA,CASSLGGAGLGETQYF,TGTGCCAGCAGCTTGGGGGGAGCGGGGTTGGGAGAGACCCAGTACTTC
TRBV7-3,TRBD2,TRBJ2-1,NA,CASRPPGLQDNEQFF,TGTGCCAGCAGACCCCCGGGACTACAGGACAATGAGCAGTTCTTC
TRBV6-5,NA,TRBJ2-4,NA,CASRTIGDIQYF,TGTGCCAGCAGGACTATTGGGGACATTCAGTACTTC